This T cell receptor (beta chain) was retrieved from a study of T cells in Graves' hyperthyroidism and ophthalmopathy (dated by TCRdb to between 2018 and 2020). For context, the study as a whole: Peripheral blood was sampled at the time of initial diagnosis, prior to any treatment. A discovery cohort of about a hundred patients, roughly 45 with Graves' ophthalmopathy and 57 with stable Graves' hyperthyroidism, was used to find distinguishing TCR V-J signatures. Prospective prediction of ophthalmopathy was tested in an independent validation cohort of 18 to 20 hyperthyroidism patients and some 17 patients who later progressed to ophthalmopathy. The approximately 90 discovery patients were divided at random into training and test sets in a 7:3 ratio. The study also compared thyroid tissue and blood T-cell repertoires from about six Graves' hyperthyroidism patients. Once sampling was done, hyperthyroidism patients were given methimazole at a starting dose of 30 mg daily, whereas ophthalmopathy patients were given high-dose intravenous methylprednisolone. The paper reports TCR Vbeta CDR3 sequencing of 130 to 150 peripheral blood samples: under 45 ophthalmopathy, under 80 hyperthyroidism and approximately 17 progressor patients. Overall study outcomes, separate from this receptor: Sample size was not statistically predetermined, and investigators were not blinded to group allocation. Blood samples also contained most of the expanded thyroid clonotypes (frequency above 0.001), which suggests that blood repertoires may reflect thyroid immune responses. A 13 V-J signature model separated ophthalmopathy from stable hyperthyroidism, with 87.88% sensitivity and around 84% specificity in cross-validation and 80%/75% in testing. In validation, the model predicted progression to ophthalmopathy with approximately 69% sensitivity and roughly 72% specificity, a median of around 6.6 months before onset.

Graves' hyperthyroidism was defined as stable when no progression to ophthalmopathy occurred over 18 months of follow-up. Hyperthyroidism patients were newly diagnosed, with disease duration under 2 months, and aged 18 to 65 years. Exclusion was applied to patients with uncontrolled infections, other autoimmune diseases, pregnancy or lactation. Diagnoses relied on clinical symptoms, serum thyroxine and TRAb, thyroid ultrasound and orbital computed tomography. Ficoll-Paque density gradient centrifugation was used to isolate PBMCs from 10 ml of fresh peripheral blood. Trizol reagent was used to extract total RNA, and RNA quality was then checked on an Agilent 2100 Bioanalyzer. Amplification of TCR beta CDR3 regions was carried out from RNA transcripts. The first round of RT-PCR for the TCR CDR3 was performed with the HTBI primer set and the Qiagen OneStep RT-PCR kit. Libraries were constructed in a second round of multiplex PCR, after which size selection and purification were carried out. Paired-end sequencing of the libraries was performed with 100 bp reads on an Illumina HiSeq2000. On the authors' methods: Raw data were processed with SOAPnuke, discarding reads with adapters, uncalled bases, mean Phred below 15, or no exact constant-primer or identifier match. COPE v1.2.5 was used to merge the high-quality paired reads, and each unique nucleotide sequence was defined as a clonotype. Clonotypes were aligned to IMGT TRBV, TRBD and TRBJ reference segments using MiTCR v1.1. The analysis was restricted to V-J combinations with a frequency above 0.0001, which together covered 99% to 99.2% of the repertoires. The TCS score was defined as F50 (clonal expansion) divided by E x V (chaos), with BLOSUM62-based TCRdist calculated between CDR3 peptides within each V-J. Welch's t-statistics and random forest reduced just over 500 V-J features to 13, which were used in a naive Bayes classifier (R e1071). TCRdb redid the processing of the public reads, applying fastp at Q25 and MiXCR, and retained in-frame beta chains. Rows are combined by CDR3 protein, so each entry shows the most common genes and DNA. The V and J calls were not made by the authors but by TCRdb's processing. The sample includes under 700,000 distinct CDR3 sequences, with over 15% observed a single time. Jointly, the top ten make up about 18% of the sample.

The germline V gene provides CDR1 SGHRS and CDR2 YFSETQ. The CDR3 has 12 amino acids, counting the end cysteine and phenylalanine. Kept here is only the CDR3 DNA, which spans 36 bases and is read in frame from base 1. Deletion took 5 bases off V and 8 bases off J, with a span of 13 bases between the germline ends. This clonotype was counted between two and nine times. The specificity of this receptor is unknown. No quality values exist for individual bases; no much larger clone is one base distant. The sequence links TRBV5-1 to TRBJ1-2; perhaps TRBD1 is the D gene, with 5 bases matching. Input material: blood. The TCR originated in a woman between 18 and 29 years old with Graves' hyperthyroidism. Here is the DNA: TGCGCCAGCAGTGGTGGTGGGGGAGGCTACACCTTC. Translated, it gives CASSGGGGGYTF.